This paragraph reports one T cell receptor beta chain. What it recognizes is unknown. The record originates from a study of neoadjuvant nivolumab and ipilimumab in lung cancer. General observations from the study: Only a single major-pathologic-response sample was available for clonality analysis. Resected tumors had greater TCR richness and clonality than uninvolved lung.

Assay used: immunoSEQ multiplex PCR; TCRdb lists only in-frame clones, some missing. This table has 6,000 to 8,500 clones, roughly 84% appearing once. Between the trimmed V and J ends, which lost 5 bases and 2 bases, there was a span of 15 bases. The germline V gene encodes CDR1 SNHLY and CDR2 FYNNEI. The CDR3 has 15 residues. Sequencing was performed on tumor tissue, taken after neoadjuvant nivolumab, alone or with ipilimumab, at or shortly before surgery. The chain is built from TRBV2 and TRBJ1-1; no reliable D call. The origin of this receptor is an adult with non-small cell lung cancer. In DNA form, the CDR3 reads TGTGCCAGCAGTCTAAGGGCAGCCCCCAACACTGAAGCTTTCTTT. Its protein is CASSLRAAPNTEAFF.